This TCR beta chain stems from a study of cytotoxic CD8 clonotypes in ibrutinib-treated CLL. Profiled with immunoSEQ multiplex PCR; TCRdb holds only in-frame clones, not every one. The repertoire includes around 70,000 clones, 65% to 85% of them detected once, and less than 9% sits in the top ten. Study conclusions and caveats: At progression, clonality fell back toward baseline after rising at ibrutinib response.

Of note for this clone: Its specificity is not known.

Germline loops: CDR1 GTSNPN, CDR2 SVGIG (reference sequence). Trimming pared 4 bases from V and 8 bases from J, leaving 11 bases between. The CDR3 extends over 11 amino acids. V usage is TRBV30 and J usage is TRBJ1-2, with D unclear. The sequencing used PBMCs, collected at disease progression, from a patient treated with ibrutinib. This TCR came from a human donor with chronic lymphocytic leukemia. The CDR3 sequence is CAWTHVSGYTF. DNA of the CDR3: TGTGCCTGGACACATGTGTCCGGCTACACCTTC.